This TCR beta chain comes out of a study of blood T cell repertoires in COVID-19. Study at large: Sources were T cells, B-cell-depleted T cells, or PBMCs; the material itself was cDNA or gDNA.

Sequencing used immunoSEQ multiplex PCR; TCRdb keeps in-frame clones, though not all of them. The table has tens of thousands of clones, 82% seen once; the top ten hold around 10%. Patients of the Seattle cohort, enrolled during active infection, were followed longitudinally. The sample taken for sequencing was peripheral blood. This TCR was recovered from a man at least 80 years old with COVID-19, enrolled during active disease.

CDR3 loop: CASSAVLLNSGNTIYF. The CDR3 DNA is TGTGCCAGCAGTGCCGTCCTTTTAAACTCTGGAAACACCATATATTTT. The rearrangement joins TRBV6-1 to TRBJ1-3, with unresolved D. Germline CDR1 MNHNS, CDR2 SASEGT. V lost 4 bases, J lost 0 bases, and 13 bases lay in between. The CDR3 spans 16 residues.